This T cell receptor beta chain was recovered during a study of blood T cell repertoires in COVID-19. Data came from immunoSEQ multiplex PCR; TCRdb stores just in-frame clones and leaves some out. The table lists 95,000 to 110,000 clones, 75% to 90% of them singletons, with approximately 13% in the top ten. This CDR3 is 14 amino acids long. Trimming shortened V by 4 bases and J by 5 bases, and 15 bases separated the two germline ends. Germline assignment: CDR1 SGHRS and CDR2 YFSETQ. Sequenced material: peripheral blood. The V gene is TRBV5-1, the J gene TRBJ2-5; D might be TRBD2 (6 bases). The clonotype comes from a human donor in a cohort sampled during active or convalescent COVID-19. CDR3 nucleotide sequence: TGCGCCAGCAGCAACCCGACTAGTCGTGAGACCCAGTACTTC. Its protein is CASSNPTSRETQYF.